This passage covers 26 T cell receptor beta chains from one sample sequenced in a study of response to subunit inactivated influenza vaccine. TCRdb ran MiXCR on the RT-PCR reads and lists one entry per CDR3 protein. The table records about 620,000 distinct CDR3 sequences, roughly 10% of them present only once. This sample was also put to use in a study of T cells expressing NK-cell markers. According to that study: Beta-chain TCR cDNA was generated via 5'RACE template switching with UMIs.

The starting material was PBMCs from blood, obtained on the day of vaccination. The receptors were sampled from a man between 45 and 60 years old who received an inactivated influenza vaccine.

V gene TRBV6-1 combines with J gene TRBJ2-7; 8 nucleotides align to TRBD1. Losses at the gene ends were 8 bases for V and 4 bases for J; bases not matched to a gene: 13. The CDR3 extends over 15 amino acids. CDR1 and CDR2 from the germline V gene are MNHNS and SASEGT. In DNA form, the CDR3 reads TGTGCCAGCGCCTTCGGATTGGACAGGGTGTACGAGCAGTACTTC. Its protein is CASAFGLDRVYEQYF.

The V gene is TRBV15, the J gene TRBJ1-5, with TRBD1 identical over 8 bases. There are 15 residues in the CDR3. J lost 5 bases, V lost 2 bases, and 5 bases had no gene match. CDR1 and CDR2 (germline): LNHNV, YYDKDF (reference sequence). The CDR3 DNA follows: TGTGCCACCAGCAGACAGACAGGGGAGTATCAGCCCCAGCATTTT. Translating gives CATSRQTGEYQPQHF.

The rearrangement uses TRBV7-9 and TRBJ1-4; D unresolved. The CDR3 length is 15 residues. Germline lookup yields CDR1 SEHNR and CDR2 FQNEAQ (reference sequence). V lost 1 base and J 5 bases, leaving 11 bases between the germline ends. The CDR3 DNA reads TGTGCCAGCAGCTTAGTGTACAGCCGGAATGAAAAACTGTTTTTT. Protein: CASSLVYSRNEKLFF.

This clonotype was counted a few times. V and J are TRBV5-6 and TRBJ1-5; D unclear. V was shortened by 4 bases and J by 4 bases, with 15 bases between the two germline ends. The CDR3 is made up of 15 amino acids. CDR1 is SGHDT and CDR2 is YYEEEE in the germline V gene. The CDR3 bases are TGTGCCAGCAGCACGGACGGGGTTTGGAATCAGCCCCAGCATTTT. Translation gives CASSTDGVWNQPQHF.

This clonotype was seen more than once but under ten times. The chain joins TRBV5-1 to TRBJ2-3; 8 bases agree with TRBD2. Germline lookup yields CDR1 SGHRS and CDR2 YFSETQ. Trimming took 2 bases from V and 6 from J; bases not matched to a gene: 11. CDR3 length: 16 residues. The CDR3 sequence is CASSLAIAGMGDTQYF. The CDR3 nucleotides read TGCGCCAGCAGCTTAGCTATAGCGGGGATGGGCGATACGCAGTATTTT.

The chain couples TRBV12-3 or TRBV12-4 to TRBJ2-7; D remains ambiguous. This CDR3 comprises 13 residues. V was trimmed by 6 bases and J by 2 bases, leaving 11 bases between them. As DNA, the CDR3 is TGTGCCAGCAGAACCGAAAGGGCCTACGAGCAGTACTTC. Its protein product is CASRTERAYEQYF.

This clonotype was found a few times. The chain's CDR3 is CASRTTPGQGANEQFF. The CDR3 bases are TGTGCCAGCAGGACAACCCCGGGACAGGGGGCGAATGAGCAGTTCTTC. The chain links TRBV28 to TRBJ2-1, with TRBD1 matching 12 bases. The V and J ends lost 6 bases and 7 bases, in that order; junction bases with no gene match: 10. Germline CDR1 MDHEN, CDR2 SYDVKM. The CDR3 consists of 16 residues.

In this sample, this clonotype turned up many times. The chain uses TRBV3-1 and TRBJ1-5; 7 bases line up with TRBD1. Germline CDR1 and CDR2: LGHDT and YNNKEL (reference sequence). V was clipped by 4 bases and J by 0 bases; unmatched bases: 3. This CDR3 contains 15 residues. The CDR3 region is CASSLGTASNQPQHF. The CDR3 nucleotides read TGTGCCAGCAGCCTAGGGACAGCTAGCAATCAGCCCCAGCATTTT.

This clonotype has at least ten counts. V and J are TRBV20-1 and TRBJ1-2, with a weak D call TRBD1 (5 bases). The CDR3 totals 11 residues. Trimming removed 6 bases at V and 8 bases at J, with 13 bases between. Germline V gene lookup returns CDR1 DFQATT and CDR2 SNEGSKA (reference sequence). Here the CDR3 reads CSADRGGGYTF. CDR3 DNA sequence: TGCAGTGCGGACCGCGGGGGAGGCTACACCTTC.

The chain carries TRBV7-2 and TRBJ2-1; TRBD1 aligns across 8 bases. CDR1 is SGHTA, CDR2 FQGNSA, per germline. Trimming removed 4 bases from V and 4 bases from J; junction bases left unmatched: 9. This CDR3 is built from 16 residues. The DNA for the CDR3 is TGTGCCAGCAGCTCGACAGGGGCCTCCCATTACAATGAGCAGTTCTTC. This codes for CASSSTGASHYNEQFF.

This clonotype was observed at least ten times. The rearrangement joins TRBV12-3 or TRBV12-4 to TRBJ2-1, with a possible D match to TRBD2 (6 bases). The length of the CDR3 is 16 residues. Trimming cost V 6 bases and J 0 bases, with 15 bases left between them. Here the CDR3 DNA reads TGTGCCAGCAGGGGTATTATGGGGGGCTCCTACAATGAGCAGTTCTTC. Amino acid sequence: CASRGIMGGSYNEQFF.

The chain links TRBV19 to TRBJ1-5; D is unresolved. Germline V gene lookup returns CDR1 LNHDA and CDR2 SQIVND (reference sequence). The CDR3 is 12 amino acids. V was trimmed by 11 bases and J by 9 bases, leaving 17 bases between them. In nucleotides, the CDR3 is TGTGCCTCCTCGGACGGCGACCGGCCCCAGCATTTT. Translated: CASSDGDRPQHF.

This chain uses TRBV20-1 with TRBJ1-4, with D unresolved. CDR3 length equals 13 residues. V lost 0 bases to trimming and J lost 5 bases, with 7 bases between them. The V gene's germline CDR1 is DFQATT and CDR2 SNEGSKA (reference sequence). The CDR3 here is CSARESPNEKLFF. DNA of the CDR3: TGCAGTGCTAGAGAAAGTCCAAATGAAAAACTGTTTTTT.

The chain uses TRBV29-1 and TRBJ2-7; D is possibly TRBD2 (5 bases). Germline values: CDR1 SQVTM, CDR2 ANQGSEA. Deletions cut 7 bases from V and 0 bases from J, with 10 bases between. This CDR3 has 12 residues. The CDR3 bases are TGCAGCGGCACCCGGGGCTCCTACGAGCAGTACTTC. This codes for CSGTRGSYEQYF.

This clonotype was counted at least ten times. As DNA, the CDR3 is TGCAGCGTTTTTGTGGATCCCTCTGGAAACACCATATATTTT. Protein: CSVFVDPSGNTIYF. J is TRBJ1-3 and V is TRBV29-1, with D uncertain. CDR3 length: 14 residues. The V gene lost 5 bases and the J gene lost 0 bases, with 11 bases spanning the gap. Germline values: CDR1 SQVTM, CDR2 ANQGSEA. The whole variable domain, filled in from reference TRBV29-1 and TRBJ1-3, reads SAVISQKPSRDICQRGTSLTIQCQVDSQVTMMFWYRQQPGQSLTLIATANQGSEATYESGFVIDKFPISRPNLTFSTLTVSNMSPEDSSIYLCSVFVDPSGNTIYFGEGSWLTVV.

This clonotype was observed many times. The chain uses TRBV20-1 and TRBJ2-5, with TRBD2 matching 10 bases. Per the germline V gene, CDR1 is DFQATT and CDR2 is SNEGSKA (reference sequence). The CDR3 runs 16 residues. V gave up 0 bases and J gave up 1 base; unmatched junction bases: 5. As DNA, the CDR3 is TGCAGTGCTAGAGATTGGGCTAGCGGGAGCCAAGAGACCCAGTACTTC. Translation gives CSARDWASGSQETQYF.

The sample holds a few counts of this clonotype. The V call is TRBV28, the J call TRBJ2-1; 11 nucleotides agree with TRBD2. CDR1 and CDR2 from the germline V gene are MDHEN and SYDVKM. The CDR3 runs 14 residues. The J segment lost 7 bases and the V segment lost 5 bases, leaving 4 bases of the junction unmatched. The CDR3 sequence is CASSPSGRRNEQFF. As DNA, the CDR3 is TGTGCCAGCAGTCCTAGCGGGAGGAGGAATGAGCAGTTCTTC.

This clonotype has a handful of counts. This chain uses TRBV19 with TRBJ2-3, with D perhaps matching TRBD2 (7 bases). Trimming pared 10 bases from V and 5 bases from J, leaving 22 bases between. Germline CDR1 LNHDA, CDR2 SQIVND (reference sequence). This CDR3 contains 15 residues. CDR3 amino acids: CATNHRRGGGDTQYF. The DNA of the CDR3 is TGTGCCACAAACCACAGGAGGGGAGGGGGAGATACGCAGTATTTT.

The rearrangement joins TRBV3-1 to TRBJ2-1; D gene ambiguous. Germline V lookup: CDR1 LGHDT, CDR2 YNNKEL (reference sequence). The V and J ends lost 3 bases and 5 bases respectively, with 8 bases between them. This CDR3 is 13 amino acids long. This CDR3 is CASSQSSDNEQFF. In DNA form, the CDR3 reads TGTGCCAGCAGCCAGTCCTCTGACAATGAGCAGTTCTTC.

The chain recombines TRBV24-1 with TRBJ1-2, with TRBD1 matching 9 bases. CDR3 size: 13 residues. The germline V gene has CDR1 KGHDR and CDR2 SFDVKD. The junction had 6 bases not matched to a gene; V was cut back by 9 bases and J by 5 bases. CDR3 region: CATGDGTGYGYTF. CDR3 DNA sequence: TGTGCCACCGGAGACGGGACAGGGTATGGCTACACCTTC.

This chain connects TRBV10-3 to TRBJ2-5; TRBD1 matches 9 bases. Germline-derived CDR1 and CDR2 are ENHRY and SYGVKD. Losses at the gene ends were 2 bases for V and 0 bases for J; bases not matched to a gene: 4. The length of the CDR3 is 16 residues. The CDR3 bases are TGTGCCATCAGTGAGACCGGGACAGGGTACCAAGAGACCCAGTACTTC. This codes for CAISETGTGYQETQYF.

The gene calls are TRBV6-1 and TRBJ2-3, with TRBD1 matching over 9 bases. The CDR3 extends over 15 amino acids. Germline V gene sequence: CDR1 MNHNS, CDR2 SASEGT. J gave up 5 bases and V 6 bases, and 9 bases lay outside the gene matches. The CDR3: CASRNLDRGVDTQYF. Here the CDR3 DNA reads TGTGCCAGCAGAAACCTGGACAGGGGAGTAGATACGCAGTATTTT.

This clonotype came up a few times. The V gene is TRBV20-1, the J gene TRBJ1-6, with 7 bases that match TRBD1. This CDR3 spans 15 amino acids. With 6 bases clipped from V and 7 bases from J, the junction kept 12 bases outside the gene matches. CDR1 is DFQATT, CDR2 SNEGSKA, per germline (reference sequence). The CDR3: CSARIPGQRNSPLHF. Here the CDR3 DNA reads TGCAGTGCCAGGATACCGGGACAGAGGAATTCACCCCTCCACTTT.

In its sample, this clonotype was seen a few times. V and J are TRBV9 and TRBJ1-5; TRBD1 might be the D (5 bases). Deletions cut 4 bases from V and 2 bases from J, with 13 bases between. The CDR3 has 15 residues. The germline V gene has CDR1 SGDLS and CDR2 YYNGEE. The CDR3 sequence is CASSPHGTGNQPQHF. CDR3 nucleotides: TGTGCCAGCAGCCCCCACGGGACGGGCAATCAGCCCCAGCATTTT.

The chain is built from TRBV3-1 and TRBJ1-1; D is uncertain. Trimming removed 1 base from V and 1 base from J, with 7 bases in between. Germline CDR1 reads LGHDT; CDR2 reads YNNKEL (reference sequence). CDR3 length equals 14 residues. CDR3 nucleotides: TGTGCCAGCAGCCAAGTATCCACGAACACTGAAGCTTTCTTT. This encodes CASSQVSTNTEAFF.

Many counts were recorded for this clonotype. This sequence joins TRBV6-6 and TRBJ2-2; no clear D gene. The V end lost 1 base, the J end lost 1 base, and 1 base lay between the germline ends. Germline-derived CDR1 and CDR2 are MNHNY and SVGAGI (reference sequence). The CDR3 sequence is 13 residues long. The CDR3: CASSYLNTGELFF. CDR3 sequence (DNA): TGTGCCAGCAGTTACTTGAACACCGGGGAGCTGTTTTTT.